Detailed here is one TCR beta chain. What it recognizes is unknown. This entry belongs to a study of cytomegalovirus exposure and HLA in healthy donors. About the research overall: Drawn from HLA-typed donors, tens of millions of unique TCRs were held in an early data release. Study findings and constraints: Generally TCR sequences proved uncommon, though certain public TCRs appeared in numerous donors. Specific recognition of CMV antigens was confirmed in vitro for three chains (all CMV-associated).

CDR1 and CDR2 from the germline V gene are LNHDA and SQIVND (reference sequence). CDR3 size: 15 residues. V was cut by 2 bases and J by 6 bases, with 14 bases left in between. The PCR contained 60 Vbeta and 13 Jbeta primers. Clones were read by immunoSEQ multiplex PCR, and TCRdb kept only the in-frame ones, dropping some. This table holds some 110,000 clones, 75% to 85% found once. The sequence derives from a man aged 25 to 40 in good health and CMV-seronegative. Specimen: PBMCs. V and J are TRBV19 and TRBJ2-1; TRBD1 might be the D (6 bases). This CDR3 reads CASSIQGPYPNEQFF. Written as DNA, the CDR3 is TGTGCCAGTAGTATACAGGGGCCTTATCCCAATGAGCAGTTCTTC.